The next 21 T cell receptor beta chains were all read from a single sample in a study of response to subunit inactivated influenza vaccine. Via MiXCR, TCRdb re-called the RT-PCR reads, giving one row per CDR3 protein. This table has around 470,000 distinct CDR3 sequences, approximately 6.9% appearing once. This specimen was PBMCs from blood, taken about 23 months after vaccination. These receptors all stem from a man between 50 and 75 years old who received an inactivated influenza vaccine.

In this sample, this clonotype turned up many times. The chain is built from TRBV5-1 and TRBJ2-5, with TRBD1 identical over 8 bases. The CDR3 sequence is 14 residues long. V trimming: 3 bases; J trimming: 14 bases; junction bases outside the gene matches: 15. The germline V gene encodes CDR1 SGHRS and CDR2 YFSETQ. This CDR3 is CASSSQGAIGPYYF. The DNA for the CDR3 is TGCGCCAGCAGCTCCCAGGGGGCTATAGGCCCTTATTACTTC.

This clonotype was detected many times. The chain uses TRBV10-3 and TRBJ2-2; the match to TRBD1 covers 7 bases. Trimming at V came to 2 bases and at J to 5 bases, leaving 5 bases not matched to a gene. Germline CDR1 ENHRY, CDR2 SYGVKD. The CDR3 sequence is 15 residues long. CDR3 nucleotide sequence: TGTGCCATCAGTGAGGACAGGGTTGGAACCGGGGAGCTGTTTTTT. Translation: CAISEDRVGTGELFF.

This clonotype has a handful of counts. The chain uses TRBV4-3 and TRBJ1-6; D call uncertain. Looked up from germline, CDR1 is LGHNA and CDR2 is YSLEER. This CDR3 is 15 amino acids long. The germline V and J ends were trimmed by 1 base and 10 bases, with 14 bases remaining between them. The CDR3 sequence: CASSQGFREESPLHF. The CDR3 DNA reads TGCGCCAGCAGCCAAGGGTTTAGGGAGGAGTCACCCCTCCACTTT.

The chain carries TRBV28 and TRBJ1-5; D perhaps matches TRBD1 (6 bases). Germline V gene lookup returns CDR1 MDHEN and CDR2 SYDVKM. The V end was cut by 1 base, the J end by 7 bases, with 14 bases between. This CDR3 has 15 residues. The CDR3 spells CASSLLTGLVQPQHF. CDR3 DNA sequence: TGTGCCAGCAGTTTATTAACAGGGTTGGTGCAGCCCCAGCATTTT.

The chain carries TRBV15 and TRBJ1-6; TRBD1 is a possible D gene (5 bases). CDR1 and CDR2 from the germline V gene are LNHNV and YYDKDF (reference sequence). CDR3 length: 14 amino acids. V lost 4 bases and J 9 bases, leaving 13 bases between the germline ends. This CDR3 reads CATSTGTQSSPLHF. The CDR3 DNA follows: TGTGCCACCAGCACAGGGACTCAGAGTTCACCCCTCCACTTT.

This clonotype was picked up a small number of times. The gene calls are TRBV20-1 and TRBJ1-6; D is perhaps TRBD1 (5 bases). The germline V gene has CDR1 DFQATT and CDR2 SNEGSKA (reference sequence). The ends were cut back, 6 bases at V and 7 bases at J, with 19 bases in the middle. The CDR3 is 15 amino acids. The CDR3 protein is CSAQSGASENSPLHF. The CDR3 nucleotides are TGCAGTGCCCAGAGCGGGGCTTCGGAAAATTCACCCCTCCACTTT.

The chain employs TRBV29-1 and TRBJ1-1; weak D call: TRBD1 (5 bases). This CDR3 comprises 14 residues. V gave up 1 base and J gave up 0 bases, with 9 bases separating them. Germline CDR1 is SQVTM and CDR2 is ANQGSEA. CDR3 sequence reads: CSVEGQLMNTEAFF. The CDR3 bases are TGCAGCGTTGAAGGACAGCTCATGAACACTGAAGCTTTCTTT.

This clonotype has only a few counts. The chain uses TRBV3-1 and TRBJ1-6, with a possible D match to TRBD1 (6 bases). The V end lost 3 bases, the J end lost 9 bases, and 12 bases lay between the germline ends. The CDR3 contains 14 residues. Germline V gene data show CDR1 as LGHDT and CDR2 as YNNKEL (reference sequence). DNA for the CDR3: TGTGCCAGCAGCCAGGGCAGGGGTGGTTCACCCCTCCACTTT. Encoded protein: CASSQGRGGSPLHF.

This clonotype has a count of ten or more. V gene TRBV24-1 combines with J gene TRBJ2-3; D is unresolved. This CDR3 spans 11 amino acids. The V end lost 5 bases, the J end lost 6 bases, and 5 bases lay between the germline ends. Germline V gene lookup returns CDR1 KGHDR and CDR2 SFDVKD. CDR3 sequence (DNA): TGTGCCACCAGTGGGGCCGATACGCAGTATTTT. It codes for CATSGADTQYF.

V gene TRBV18 combines with J gene TRBJ2-2, with D perhaps matching TRBD2 (6 bases). V lost 0 bases and J 2 bases, leaving 13 bases between the germline ends. CDR1 and CDR2 from the germline V gene are KGHSH and LQKENI. The CDR3 contains 17 residues. For the CDR3, the DNA is TGTGCCAGCTCACCACCGGGAGGTCGGACTAACACCGGGGAGCTGTTTTTT. The encoded protein is CASSPPGGRTNTGELFF.

Ten or more counts support this clonotype. The chain links TRBV29-1 to TRBJ2-3, with D maybe TRBD1 (6 bases). CDR3 length: 16 residues. The V end lost 4 bases, the J end lost 2 bases, and 19 bases lay between the germline ends. Per germline, CDR1 SQVTM and CDR2 ANQGSEA. The CDR3, as DNA: TGCAGCGTTGCATTTTTGGGACAAATTAACACAGATACGCAGTATTTT. Its protein is CSVAFLGQINTDTQYF.

This chain joins TRBV4-3 and TRBJ2-7; D ambiguous. Germline V lookup: CDR1 LGHNA, CDR2 YSLEER. The germline V and J ends were trimmed by 0 bases and 4 bases, with 10 bases remaining between them. The CDR3 spans 14 residues. The CDR3 here is CASSQDLAVYEQYF. In DNA, the CDR3 is TGCGCCAGCAGCCAAGATTTGGCAGTATACGAGCAGTACTTC.

The chain carries TRBV20-1 and TRBJ2-3; 8 bases are a match to TRBD2. Germline V gene data show CDR1 as DFQATT and CDR2 as SNEGSKA (reference sequence). There are 14 residues in the CDR3. The V and J ends lost 3 bases and 1 base, in that order; junction bases with no gene match: 3. CDR3 sequence: CSASMTSGTDTQYF. CDR3 coding DNA: TGCAGTGCTAGCATGACTAGCGGCACAGATACGCAGTATTTT.

This clonotype has only a few counts. The junction shows a germline mismatch at one end, possibly a read error. J is TRBJ2-1 and V is TRBV20-1, with D perhaps matching TRBD1 (6 bases). Germline CDR1 DFQATT, CDR2 SNEGSKA (reference sequence). This CDR3 comprises 14 residues. The CDR3 bases are TGCAGTGCCAGAGAGGTTTGGGGGCAATATGAGCAGTTCTTC. Its protein product is CSAREVWGQYEQFF.

In its sample, this clonotype was seen many times. This rearrangement joins TRBV12-3 or TRBV12-4 to TRBJ1-5; the D gene is possibly TRBD1 (6 bases). V shed 6 bases and J shed 2 bases, with 14 bases lying between them. The CDR3 consists of 15 residues. CDR3 DNA: TGTGCCAGCAGCCGGGGGGGCGGTGGCAATCAGCCCCAGCATTTT. This translates into CASSRGGGGNQPQHF.

Written as DNA, the CDR3 is TGTGCCAGCAGTCCCATCAGGGGGTACGAGCAGTACTTC. Protein sequence: CASSPIRGYEQYF. This chain uses TRBV6-1 with TRBJ2-7, with 7 nucleotides matching TRBD1. The CDR3 runs to 13 residues. The germline V gene has CDR1 MNHNS and CDR2 SASEGT. Trimming at V came to 5 bases and at J to 4 bases, leaving 5 bases not matched to a gene.

In this sample, this clonotype turned up many times. The V call is TRBV4-3, the J call TRBJ1-2; the D gene is possibly TRBD1 (6 bases). CDR1 and CDR2 (germline): LGHNA, YSLEER. The CDR3 has 15 residues. Between the trimmed V and J ends, which lost 1 base and 2 bases, there was a span of 11 bases. The CDR3 DNA sequence: TGCGCCAGCAGCCAAGGGGGGCGGGCGAACTATGGCTACACCTTC. The encoded protein is CASSQGGRANYGYTF.

In this sample, this clonotype turned up many times. An end of the junction does not agree with germline; a read error may underlie this. The chain carries TRBV7-7 and TRBJ2-2; D possibly corresponds to TRBD1 (6 bases). In germline, CDR1 is SSHAT, CDR2 FNYEAQ (reference sequence). The CDR3 sequence is 13 residues long. In DNA form, the CDR3 reads TGTGCTAGCAGCTTTACAGGGTCCGGGGAGCTGTTTTTT. It codes for CASSFTGSGELFF.

This clonotype was counted a few times. The genes are TRBV20-1 and TRBJ1-3; D might be TRBD1 (5 bases). This CDR3 comprises 13 residues. Between the trimmed V and J ends, which lost 6 bases and 3 bases, there was a span of 12 bases. Germline CDR1 reads DFQATT; CDR2 reads SNEGSKA (reference sequence). The CDR3, as DNA: TGCAGTGCGCACGGGACTCATGGAAACACCATATATTTT. Translated, it gives CSAHGTHGNTIYF.

The genes are TRBV7-6 and TRBJ1-1, with 7 bases lining up with TRBD1. The germline CDR1 and CDR2 sequences are SGHVS and FNYEAQ. The junction had 6 bases not matched to a gene; V was cut back by 5 bases and J by 0 bases. There are 15 residues in the CDR3. The CDR3 DNA reads as TGTGCCAGCAGCACGCAGGGGGTCCTGAACACTGAAGCTTTCTTT. As protein: CASSTQGVLNTEAFF.

In this sample, this clonotype turned up a few times. This chain uses TRBV20-1 with TRBJ2-3; 12 positions match TRBD2. Germline V gene lookup returns CDR1 DFQATT and CDR2 SNEGSKA (reference sequence). The CDR3 contains 16 residues. The junction had 9 bases not matched to a gene; V was cut back by 3 bases and J by 5 bases. The CDR3 DNA is TGCAGTGCTAGCCCACTAGCGGGAGGTTATGGAGATACGCAGTATTTT. Its protein is CSASPLAGGYGDTQYF.